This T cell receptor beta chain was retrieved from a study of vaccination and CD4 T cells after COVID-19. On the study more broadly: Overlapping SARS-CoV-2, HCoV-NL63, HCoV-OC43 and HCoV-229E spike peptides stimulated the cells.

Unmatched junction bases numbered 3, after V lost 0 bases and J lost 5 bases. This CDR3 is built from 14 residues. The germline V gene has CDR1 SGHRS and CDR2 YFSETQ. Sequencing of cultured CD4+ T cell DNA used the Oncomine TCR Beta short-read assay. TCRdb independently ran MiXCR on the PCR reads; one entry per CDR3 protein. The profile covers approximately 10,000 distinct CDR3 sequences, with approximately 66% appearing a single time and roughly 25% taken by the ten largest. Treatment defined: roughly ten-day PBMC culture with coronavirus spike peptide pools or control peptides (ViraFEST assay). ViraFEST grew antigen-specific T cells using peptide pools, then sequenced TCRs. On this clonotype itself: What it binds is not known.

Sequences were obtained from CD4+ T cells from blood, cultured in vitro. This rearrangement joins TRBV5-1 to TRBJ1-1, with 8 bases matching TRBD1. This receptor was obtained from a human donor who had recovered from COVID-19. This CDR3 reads CASSLAGDRTEAFF. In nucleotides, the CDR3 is TGCGCCAGCAGCTTGGCTGGGGACAGGACTGAAGCTTTCTTT.